These T cell receptor beta chains were read from a single sample in a study of Graves' ophthalmopathy and Graves' hyperthyroidism. TCRdb passed the multiplex PCR reads through MiXCR, listing each CDR3 protein once. The sample consists of about 400,000 distinct CDR3 sequences, about a sixth of them appearing once. The source material was peripheral blood. These receptors all stem from a woman aged 18 to 35 with Graves' ophthalmopathy. The conserved cysteine and the conserved F or W are not part of the CDR3 here.

TRBV9	TRBJ2-5	ASSDGLGGETQY
TRBV20-1	TRBJ1-2	SASPGQNYGYI
TRBV6-5	TRBJ2-7	ASSYYRVNSYEQY
TRBV7-8	TRBJ1-2	ASSSRTGWGRT
TRBV6-1	TRBJ2-1	ASSPYRDRGFNEQF
TRBV12-3/TRBV12-4	TRBJ2-7	ASGGQREQY
TRBV24-1	TRBJ1-6	ATSAGRTNSPLH
TRBV6-1	TRBJ1-2	ASSEADHGGYT
TRBV11-1	TRBJ2-2	ASGDPGTSGTGELF
TRBV20-1	TRBJ2-5	SANRGRQETQY
TRBV5-5	TRBJ2-4	ASSFPGQGFGNIQY
TRBV7-9	TRBJ1-6	ASSHSLRTDNSPLH
TRBV7-2	TRBJ2-2	ASSLLRSTGELF
TRBV28	TRBJ2-2	ASQGAPNTGELF
TRBV20-1	TRBJ1-1	SARDLSGVMNTEAF
TRBV5-1	TRBJ1-1	ASSLGHTEAF
TRBV11-2	TRBJ2-5	ASSPFFRDRAAPSETQY
TRBV28	TRBJ2-2	ASRSSTDYRGELF
TRBV30	TRBJ1-2	AWSVAGTPNYGYT
TRBV12-3/TRBV12-4	TRBJ2-7	ASSFGSGYYEQY
TRBV6-1	TRBJ1-1	ASSARGGNTEAF
TRBV9	TRBJ1-1	ASSALQGGTEAF
TRBV28	TRBJ2-2	ASEGSGELF
TRBV6-5	TRBJ2-5	ASSYDLERAGETQY
TRBV12-3/TRBV12-4	TRBJ2-5	ASSLPDEGGPVETQY
TRBV18	TRBJ1-3	ASSPSPNTYSGNTIY
TRBV6-5	TRBJ2-7	ASRRGGLHEQY